The 29 T cell receptor beta chains below come from one sample, sequenced in a study of shared clonotypes between healthy human individuals. Libraries were prepared by immunoSEQ multiplex PCR; TCRdb keeps only in-frame clonotypes and omits some of them. Of about 700,000 clones in the sample, about 74% are singletons; the top ten hold about 1.7%. Sample: memory CD4+ T cells sorted from blood. Subset reported: CD45RA-negative fraction. The receptors come from a woman in her thirties in good health.

The V call is TRBV7-3, the J call TRBJ2-7, with D perhaps TRBD2 (6 bases). The V gene's germline CDR1 is SGHTA and CDR2 FQGTGA. The CDR3 runs to 16 residues. V lost 5 bases and J lost 6, with 23 bases in between. This CDR3 is CASSPRDSRVPLEQYF. The CDR3 DNA reads TGTGCCAGCAGCCCAAGGGACTCCCGTGTCCCGCTCGAGCAGTACTTC. Based on the CDR3 plus reference TRBV7-3 and TRBJ2-7, the full variable domain is GAGVSQTPSNKVTEKGKYVELRCDPISGHTALYWYRQSLGQGPEFLIYFQGTGAADDSGLPNDRFFAVRPEGSVSTLKIQRTERGDSAVYLCASSPRDSRVPLEQYFGPGTRLTVT.

The chain couples TRBV2 to TRBJ1-5, with a tentative D call TRBD1 (6 bases). CDR3 length: 12 residues. Germline assignment: CDR1 SNHLY and CDR2 FYNNEI. For the CDR3, the DNA is TGTGCGGAGGGGGGCAGCAATCAGCCCCAGCATTTT. This gives the protein CAEGGSNQPQHF.

The chain carries TRBV6-6 and TRBJ2-3; D is uncertain. CDR1 and CDR2 from the germline V gene are MNHNY and SVGAGI (reference sequence). V was trimmed by 4 bases and J by 2 bases, leaving 13 bases between them. This CDR3 region has 15 residues. CDR3 bases: TGTGCCAGCAGTTTGGGTAGTCTGAACACAGATACGCAGTATTTT. It codes for CASSLGSLNTDTQYF.

This clone was seen many times. The V call is TRBV2, the J call TRBJ1-4, with D perhaps TRBD1 (6 bases). There are 14 residues in the CDR3. V was shortened by 6 bases and J by 5 bases, with 13 bases between the two germline ends. Germline assignment: CDR1 SNHLY and CDR2 FYNNEI. The CDR3 loop is CASRPGQRNEKLFF. CDR3 nucleotides: TGTGCCAGCAGACCCGGACAGCGAAATGAAAAACTGTTTTTT.

The rearrangement uses TRBV6-6 and TRBJ2-5; TRBD1 matches 10 bases. Germline trimming cut 5 bases from V and 5 bases from J; bases unmatched to any gene: 5. Germline V gives CDR1 MNHNY, CDR2 SVGAGI (reference sequence). The CDR3 runs 14 residues. The CDR3 here is CASSDRGLRETQYF. In nucleotides, the CDR3 is TGTGCCAGCAGTGACAGGGGGCTCCGGGAGACCCAGTACTTC.

This clone was recorded a few times. This chain uses TRBV11-2 with TRBJ2-1; D may be TRBD2 (5 bases). Trimming removed 5 bases at V and 2 bases at J, with 19 bases between. The CDR3 loop spans 17 amino acids. CDR1 is SGHAT and CDR2 is FQNNGV in the germline V gene. The CDR3 coding sequence is TGTGCCAGCAGCCTAGCCTCCTTGGATAGCCCCTACAATGAGCAGTTCTTC. Protein sequence: CASSLASLDSPYNEQFF. Full variable domain (missing parts from reference TRBV11-2 and TRBJ2-1): EAGVAQSPRYKIIEKRQSVAFWCNPISGHATLYWYQQILGQGPKLLIQFQNNGVVDDSQLPKDRFSAERLKGVDSTLKIQPAKLEDSAVYLCASSLASLDSPYNEQFFGPGTRLTVL.

V is TRBV19 and J is TRBJ2-1, with TRBD2 matching over 7 bases. The CDR3 runs 14 residues. Germline V lookup: CDR1 LNHDA, CDR2 SQIVND (reference sequence). The junction had 7 bases not matched to a gene; V was cut back by 6 bases and J by 5 bases. CDR3 DNA sequence: TGTGCCAGTAGGGGTAGCGGGTTAGACAATGAGCAGTTCTTC. This translates into CASRGSGLDNEQFF. Complete variable domain (other parts from reference TRBV19 and TRBJ2-1): DGGITQSPKYLFRKEGQNVTLSCEQNLNHDAMYWYRQDPGQGLRLIYYSQIVNDFQKGDIAEGYSVSREKKESFPLTVTSAQKNPTAFYLCASRGSGLDNEQFFGPGTRLTVL.

The V gene is TRBV19, the J gene TRBJ2-1; 14 bases line up with TRBD2. The germline V gene has CDR1 LNHDA and CDR2 SQIVND (reference sequence). CDR3 length equals 15 residues. Trimming cost V 7 bases and J 10 bases; bases outside gene matches: 9. The CDR3 DNA follows: TGTGCCAGTAATTTGGGACTAGCGGGAGTAGGCGAGCAGTTCTTC. Amino acids: CASNLGLAGVGEQFF.

The genes are TRBV5-1 and TRBJ2-7; 10 positions agree with TRBD2. CDR3 length equals 17 residues. The germline V gene has CDR1 SGHRS and CDR2 YFSETQ. J gave up 5 bases and V 2 bases, and 13 bases lay outside the gene matches. CDR3 nucleotide sequence: TGCGCCAGCAGCTTAAAAGCTCCGGGACTAGCGTCCCACGAGCAGTACTTC. It specifies CASSLKAPGLASHEQYF.

This chain joins TRBV25-1 and TRBJ1-1, with 7 nucleotides matching TRBD1. Germline V gene data show CDR1 as MGHDK and CDR2 as SYGVNS. Germline trimming cut 4 bases from V and 0 bases from J; bases unmatched to any gene: 2. The CDR3 consists of 14 residues. The CDR3 is CASSGGQLNTEAFF. The CDR3 DNA reads TGTGCCAGCAGTGGGGGACAGTTGAACACTGAAGCTTTCTTT.

V usage is TRBV6-5 and J usage is TRBJ2-3, with TRBD1 matching 8 bases. This CDR3 contains 14 residues. J was trimmed by 4 bases and V by 6 bases; bases with no gene match: 6. The germline gives CDR1 MNHEY, CDR2 SVGAGI. For the CDR3, the DNA is TGTGCCAGCAGAGTCGACAGGGGAGCAGATACGCAGTATTTT. This codes for CASRVDRGADTQYF.

The V call is TRBV5-5, the J call TRBJ1-1, with 7 bases that match TRBD1. The V gene end was trimmed by 4 bases and the J gene end by 11 bases; junction bases not matched to a gene: 8. CDR3 length: 12 residues. Germline-derived CDR1 and CDR2 are SGHKS and YYEKEE (reference sequence). This chain's CDR3 is CASSPTGLFAFF. CDR3 nucleotides: TGTGCCAGCAGCCCGACAGGGTTATTCGCTTTCTTT. Combining the CDR3 with reference TRBV5-5 and TRBJ1-1 gives the whole variable domain DAGVTQSPTHLIKTRGQQVTLRCSPISGHKSVSWYQQVLGQGPQFIFQYYEKEERGRGNFPDRFSARQFPNYSSELNVNALLLGDSALYLCASSPTGLFAFFGQGTRLTVV.

CDR3 in DNA: TGCGCCAGCAGCCCTAGCGGGAACGGCCTGCAGTATTTT. Protein sequence: CASSPSGNGLQYF. The chain has TRBV10-1 and TRBJ2-3; 9 positions agree with TRBD2. Germline CDR1 is WNHNN and CDR2 is SYGVQD (reference sequence). The CDR3 contains 13 residues. V lost 6 bases, J lost 11 bases, and 9 bases stayed unmatched.

Points on this clone: Other DNA sequences in the sample encode the same CDR3. The chain has TRBV28 and TRBJ1-5, with D possibly TRBD1 on 5 matching bases. The CDR3 has 13 amino acids. The germline CDR1 and CDR2 sequences are MDHEN and SYDVKM. V shed 5 bases and J shed 2 bases, with 7 bases lying between them. The CDR3 loop is CASSGGGNQPQHF. The CDR3 bases are TGTGCCAGCAGTGGGGGGGGCAATCAGCCCCAGCATTTT.

The rearrangement uses TRBV29-1 and TRBJ2-3; D is possibly TRBD1 (5 bases). Trimming pared 7 bases from V and 6 bases from J, leaving 23 bases between. CDR1 SQVTM and CDR2 ANQGSEA come from the germline V gene. The CDR3 totals 15 residues. The CDR3 is CSAPPGPQGVDTQYF. The CDR3 DNA sequence: TGCAGCGCCCCACCGGGCCCCCAAGGGGTTGATACGCAGTATTTT.

The chain joins TRBV28 to TRBJ2-2, with 10 bases aligning to TRBD1. Per germline, CDR1 MDHEN and CDR2 SYDVKM. J lost 6 bases, V lost 8 bases, and 9 bases had no gene match. The CDR3 covers 15 residues. This CDR3 reads CASGGTGVRPGELFF. DNA of the CDR3: TGTGCCAGCGGGGGGACAGGGGTTCGTCCCGGGGAGCTGTTTTTT.

This clone was seen ten or more times. The same CDR3 can be traced to other DNA sequences in this sample. The rearrangement uses TRBV7-9 and TRBJ2-5; the D is unclear. V lost 2 bases to trimming and J lost 1 base, with 5 bases between them. From germline, CDR1 is SEHNR and CDR2 FQNEAQ (reference sequence). CDR3 length equals 13 residues. The CDR3 spells CASSLTIQETQYF. DNA for the CDR3: TGTGCCAGCAGCTTAACGATCCAAGAGACCCAGTACTTC.

V gene TRBV9 combines with J gene TRBJ2-1, with 7 bases lining up with TRBD2. The length of the CDR3 is 17 residues. The germline V gene encodes CDR1 SGDLS and CDR2 YYNGEE. V was pared by 0 bases and J by 0 bases, with 6 bases of the junction left unmatched. The CDR3 loop reads CASSVAGGSVSYNEQFF. DNA for the CDR3: TGTGCCAGCAGCGTAGCTGGCGGGAGCGTCTCCTACAATGAGCAGTTCTTC.

As for this clone: This specimen includes other DNA sequences encoding the same CDR3. This chain connects TRBV29-1 to TRBJ2-7, with 10 bases lining up with TRBD1. Germline V gene sequence: CDR1 SQVTM, CDR2 ANQGSEA. Trimming cost V 6 bases and J 3 bases; bases outside gene matches: 5. The CDR3 runs to 13 residues. In DNA, the CDR3 is TGCAGCGTGTCGGGACAGGGGAACTACGAGCAGTACTTC. Translated, it gives CSVSGQGNYEQYF.

V is TRBV27 and J is TRBJ1-5; possibly TRBD1 for D (5 bases). The germline V gene has CDR1 MNHEY and CDR2 SMNVEV (reference sequence). The V and J ends lost 7 bases and 0 bases respectively, with 16 bases between them. There are 16 residues in the CDR3. CDR3 sequence: CASTPGGSYSNQPQHF. The CDR3 DNA follows: TGTGCCAGCACCCCCGGGGGGAGTTATAGCAATCAGCCCCAGCATTTT.

This clone was seen just once. The chain is built from TRBV5-6 and TRBJ2-7; D unclear. Trimming shortened V by 0 bases and J by 4 bases, and 23 bases separated the two germline ends. The V gene's germline CDR1 is SGHDT and CDR2 YYEEEE. CDR3 length: 18 residues. The CDR3 is CASSLVGDREKESYEQYF. CDR3 nucleotide sequence: TGTGCCAGCAGCTTGGTCGGTGATCGCGAAAAGGAGTCTTACGAGCAGTACTTC.

V gene TRBV28 combines with J gene TRBJ2-3; 10 nucleotides match TRBD2. CDR3 length: 16 amino acids. CDR1 and CDR2 (germline): MDHEN, SYDVKM. Trimming cost V 6 bases and J 5 bases; bases outside gene matches: 11. The CDR3 loop reads CASSSGGVAGGDTQYF. The CDR3 DNA follows: TGTGCCAGCAGCTCGGGTGGAGTAGCGGGAGGAGATACGCAGTATTTT. Looking up the rest from reference TRBV28 and TRBJ2-3 gives the full variable domain: DVKVTQSSRYLVKRTGEKVFLECVQDMDHENMFWYRQDPGLGLRLIYFSYDVKMKEKGDIPEGYSVSREKKERFSLILESASTNQTSMYLCASSSGGVAGGDTQYFGPGTRLTVL.

V usage is TRBV2 and J usage is TRBJ1-4; 7 nucleotides line up with TRBD1. The CDR3 consists of 14 residues. J lost 8 bases, V lost 6 bases, and 9 bases had no gene match. The V gene's germline CDR1 is SNHLY and CDR2 FYNNEI. CDR3 nucleotides: TGTGCCAGCAGCGGACAGGCGGAGGGGGAAAAACTGTTTTTT. Its translation: CASSGQAEGEKLFF. The full variable domain, its missing parts supplied by reference TRBV2 and TRBJ1-4, is EPEVTQTPSHQVTQMGQEVILRCVPISNHLYFYWYRQILGQKVEFLVSFYNNEISEKSEIFDDQFSVERPDGSNFTLKIRSTKLEDSAMYFCASSGQAEGEKLFFGSGTQLSVL.

V gene TRBV5-1 combines with J gene TRBJ2-7; D tentatively fits TRBD1 or TRBD2 (6 bases each). The CDR3 contains 11 residues. CDR1 and CDR2 from the germline V gene are SGHRS and YFSETQ. In DNA form, the CDR3 reads TGCGCTTCTGAGGGGGGAAACGAGCAGTACTTC. Translating gives CASEGGNEQYF.

This sequence joins TRBV28 and TRBJ1-1; D gene ambiguous. This CDR3 spans 13 amino acids. V was pared by 6 bases and J by 1 base, with 9 bases between. Germline V gene data show CDR1 as MDHEN and CDR2 as SYDVKM. The CDR3 nucleotides are TGTGCCAGCAGGGACCGACAGAACACTGAAGCTTTCTTT. Encoded protein: CASRDRQNTEAFF.

V usage is TRBV2 and J usage is TRBJ2-7; D is possibly TRBD2 (6 bases). V lost 7 bases and J lost 3, with 16 bases in between. This CDR3 is built from 14 residues. Per the germline V gene, CDR1 is SNHLY and CDR2 is FYNNEI. The CDR3 region is CASTRRAESYEQYF. DNA for the CDR3: TGTGCCAGCACCAGGAGGGCCGAGAGCTACGAGCAGTACTTC. The entire variable domain, with the rest obtained from reference TRBV2 and TRBJ2-7, is as follows: EPEVTQTPSHQVTQMGQEVILRCVPISNHLYFYWYRQILGQKVEFLVSFYNNEISEKSEIFDDQFSVERPDGSNFTLKIRSTKLEDSAMYFCASTRRAESYEQYFGPGTRLTVT.

J is TRBJ2-7 and V is TRBV21-1; TRBD2 is taken as the D call from the table, unchecked against the DNA. TRBV21-1 is an annotated pseudogene. The CDR3 length is 15 residues. The CDR3 DNA sequence: TGTGCCAGCAGCCCGAAGGAGGTAGCCCTCTACGAGCAGTACTTC. It translates to CASSPKEVALYEQYF.

The V gene is TRBV20-1, the J gene TRBJ2-7; D is uncertain. The V and J ends lost 5 bases and 3 bases respectively, with 5 bases between them. The CDR3 consists of 10 residues. Germline loops: CDR1 DFQATT, CDR2 SNEGSKA (reference sequence). CDR3 region: CSAAHYEQYF. The CDR3 DNA reads as TGCAGTGCTGCCCACTACGAGCAGTACTTC.

V is TRBV28 and J is TRBJ2-4; maybe TRBD1 (6 bases). The ends were cut back, 6 bases at V and 8 bases at J, with 17 bases in the middle. In germline, CDR1 is MDHEN, CDR2 SYDVKM. CDR3 length: 14 residues. The CDR3 coding sequence is TGTGCCAGCAGGTCCCAGGGGCGCGGTGACATTCAGTACTTC. It specifies CASRSQGRGDIQYF.